This TCR beta chain was retrieved from a study of blood T cells in healthy people across ages. V trimming: 3 bases; J trimming: 3 bases; junction bases outside the gene matches: 4. CDR3 length: 13 amino acids. The germline V gene encodes CDR1 DFQATT and CDR2 SNEGSKA (reference sequence). Sample-barcoded 5' priming and a J-beta primer mix drove a second PCR of 7 to 11 cycles. TCRdb re-called the 5' RACE reads through MiXCR, storing one row per CDR3 protein. The table shows roughly 730,000 distinct CDR3 sequences, with just over 55% occurring only once. Comment on this clonotype: Its antigen is unidentified.

Broader study findings: Leaving the PBMCs unsorted stopped any conclusive comparison of naive versus antigen-experienced cells. Roughly linearly, TCR beta diversity per million T cells fell as age increased.

Sequencing was performed on blood. V is TRBV20-1 and J is TRBJ2-7; 8 bases agree with TRBD2. The clonotype comes from a man aged 40-50 years in good health. CDR3: CSASGRGLYEQYF. DNA for the CDR3: TGCAGTGCTAGCGGGAGGGGCCTCTACGAGCAGTACTTC.